The rows below give T cell receptor beta chains drawn from one sample of a study of blood T cell repertoires in COVID-19. Sequenced by immunoSEQ multiplex PCR; TCRdb stores in-frame clones only, minus some. The sample shows about 110,000 clones, about three quarters of them seen only once. The sample consisted of peripheral blood. Receptor source: a woman in her 70s with acute or convalescent COVID-19. Each CDR3 is given with its conserved first and last residue. The order of the fields is D gene, clone size, V gene, J gene, CDR3 DNA, CDR3 protein. The D gene is left open where the match is weak. Size tells how often a clone was seen (once, few, many) or the class of an expanded clone, and some rows leave it out.

>TRBD1|NA|TRBV3-1/TRBV3-2|TRBJ2-1
TGTGCCAGCAGCCATGGGACAGGGGTTGGCCTTTACAATGAGCAGTTCTTC
CASSHGTGVGLYNEQFF
>TRBD1|NA|TRBV27|TRBJ1-6
TGTGCCAGCAGTTTAACCCGACAGGGTAATTCACCCCTCCACTTT
CASSLTRQGNSPLHF
>NA|few|TRBV6-5|TRBJ1-2
TGTGCCACCAGATCAGGGAGGAAAGTGGTCTATGGCTACACCTTC
CATRSGRKVVYGYTF
>NA|once|TRBV19|TRBJ1-2
TGTGCCAGTAGGCCAGGACAGAACTATGGCTACACCTTC
CASRPGQNYGYTF
>TRBD2|NA|TRBV5-1|TRBJ2-1
TGCGCCAGCAGCTTGGGAGCGGGGAACCCCTACAATGAGCAGTTCTTC
CASSLGAGNPYNEQFF
>NA|NA|TRBV19|TRBJ1-5
TGTGCCAGTAGTATGTCCGGGGGTAATCAGCCCCAGCATTTT
CASSMSGGNQPQHF
>NA|NA|TRBV24-1|TRBJ1-4
TGTGCCACCAGTGATTCGGCCAGGGCGAATGAAAAACTGTTTTTT
CATSDSARANEKLFF
>NA|NA|TRBV2|TRBJ2-3
TGTGCCAGCAGTATCCAGGGAAGCGGCACAGATACGCAGTATTTT
CASSIQGSGTDTQYF
>NA|NA|TRBV29-1|TRBJ2-3
TGCAGCGTTGACAGGGGCCAGACAGATACGCAGTATTTT
CSVDRGQTDTQYF
>NA|NA|TRBV19|TRBJ2-1
TGTGCCAGTACTAGCAGCGATGAGCAGTTCTTC
CASTSSDEQFF
>NA|few|TRBV3-1/TRBV3-2|TRBJ2-5
TGTGCCAGCAGCCAAGATCTGGCGGGGGCAGGAGAGACCCAGTACTTC
CASSQDLAGAGETQYF
>TRBD1|many|TRBV5-1|TRBJ1-6
TGCGCCAGCAGCTTGGGGGGACAGAGTTCACCCCTCCACTTT
CASSLGGQSSPLHF
>NA|NA|TRBV28|TRBJ1-4
TGTGCCAGCACCTCCCGAGCGCTTAATGAAAAACTGTTTTTT
CASTSRALNEKLFF
>TRBD2|NA|TRBV27|TRBJ2-5
TGTGCCAGCAGTTTCGGAACGGGGGGGCTGGAGACCCAGTACTTC
CASSFGTGGLETQYF
>TRBD1|few|TRBV5-6|TRBJ1-2
TGTGCCAGCAGGAAAACAGGGGGCGGACTGACTACCTTC
CASRKTGGGLTTF
>NA|NA|TRBV10-1|TRBJ2-3
TGCGCCAGCAGTGCCGGGCTAGGGGGCACAGATACGCAGTATTTT
CASSAGLGGTDTQYF
>TRBD1|NA|TRBV5-5|TRBJ1-2
TGTGCCAGCAGCCAAAGGACAGGGGGCAGGTCGGTGTATGGCTACACCTTC
CASSQRTGGRSVYGYTF
>NA|once|TRBV7-2|TRBJ1-1
TGTGCCAGCAGCTCCCGGCAGGGCCAAAAAGCTTTCTTT
CASSSRQGQKAFF
>TRBD1|NA|TRBV4-1|TRBJ1-1
TGCGCCAGCAGCCGACAGGGGGCCTCGAACACTGAAGCTTTCTTT
CASSRQGASNTEAFF
>NA|NA|TRBV19|TRBJ1-1
TGTGCCAGTAGTATAATGGCGAACACTGAAGCTTTCTTT
CASSIMANTEAFF
>TRBD1|NA|TRBV27|TRBJ2-7
TGTGCCAGCAGTTTAGGAAGGGGACAGGGGGTCAGGGAGCAGTACTTC
CASSLGRGQGVREQYF
>NA|NA|TRBV28|TRBJ1-1
TGTGCCAGCAGTTTATCGGACAACATGAACACTGAAGCTTTCTTT
CASSLSDNMNTEAFF
>NA|NA|TRBV19|TRBJ2-7
TGTGCCAGTAGTTACGGAGGGGCAGGGAATCTCCACGAGCAGTACTTC
CASSYGGAGNLHEQYF
>NA|NA|TRBV28|TRBJ1-2
TGTGCCAGCAGTTTTACGGGAGTTGGCTATGGCTACACCTTC
CASSFTGVGYGYTF
>NA|few|TRBV5-4|TRBJ2-7
TGTGCCAGCAGCTTTCACGGCTACGAGCAGTACTTC
CASSFHGYEQYF
>NA|NA|TRBV29-1|TRBJ1-2
TGCAGCGTTGTGACAGTCGGCAACGGGGGCTACACCTTC
CSVVTVGNGGYTF
>NA|NA|TRBV12-5|TRBJ2-1
TGTGCTAGTGGAAGGGGGGGCGAGCAGTTCTTC
CASGRGGEQFF
>TRBD2|NA|TRBV6-6|TRBJ2-1
TGTGCCAGCAGTCTTAATAGCGGGGCCTACAATGAGCAGTTCTTC
CASSLNSGAYNEQFF
>TRBD1|NA|TRBV19|TRBJ1-5
TGTGCCAGTAGTCCTTTGGACAGGGGGGCCTCTAATCAGCCCCAGCATTTT
CASSPLDRGASNQPQHF
>NA|NA|TRBV19|TRBJ2-7
TGTGCCAGTAGGGCGACAGGAGGTTACGAGCAGTACTTC
CASRATGGYEQYF
>TRBD1|NA|TRBV11-2|TRBJ2-7
TGTGCCAGCAGCTTCCTGACAGGGGTCCGCGAGCAGTACTTC
CASSFLTGVREQYF
>NA|NA|TRBV10-2|TRBJ1-5
TGCGCCAGCAGCGCCCAGGGCTTCAATCAGCCCCAGCATTTT
CASSAQGFNQPQHF
>NA|NA|TRBV5-1|TRBJ1-3
TGCGCCAGCAGCTTGGTGTCGGGGTCGGGAAACACCATATATTTT
CASSLVSGSGNTIYF
>NA|NA|TRBV6-6|TRBJ2-5
TGTGCCAGCAGTTCCCCGGGTCCCCAAGAGACCCAGTACTTC
CASSSPGPQETQYF
>TRBD1|NA|TRBV5-6|TRBJ2-2
TGTGCCAGCAGACCCGGGACAGGGGGAATGTCCGGGGAGCTGTTTTTT
CASRPGTGGMSGELFF
>NA|once|TRBV10-3|TRBJ2-6
TGTGCCATCAGTGAGTCCCTTACCAGCTCTGGGGCCAACGTCCTGACTTTC
CAISESLTSSGANVLTF
>NA|few|TRBV30|TRBJ2-1
TGTGCCTGGAGTGTCCTGGGGGCGGGTGAGCAGTTCTTC
CAWSVLGAGEQFF
>TRBD1|NA|TRBV7-2|TRBJ2-6
TGTGCCAGCAGCCCCGGGGGACAGGGTTATTCGGGGGCCAACGTCCTGACTTTC
CASSPGGQGYSGANVLTF